This TCR beta chain was sequenced for a study of T cell changes during pregnancy in multiple sclerosis. The V gene's germline CDR1 is KGHSH and CDR2 LQKENI. This CDR3 region has 17 residues. Trimming stripped 2 bases from V and 2 bases from J, with 15 bases between. The table came from immunoSEQ multiplex PCR; TCRdb's copy has only in-frame clones and leaves some out. This table holds tens of thousands of clones, 88% found once. The chain uses TRBV18 and TRBJ2-2; possible D gene TRBD2, 6 bases. Sequencing was performed on peripheral blood, taken before pregnancy. This clonotype originated in a female donor with multiple sclerosis, enrolled in a pregnancy study. This CDR3 reads CASSPSVKGLNTGELFF. As DNA, the CDR3 is TGTGCCAGCTCACCATCGGTTAAGGGACTTAACACCGGGGAGCTGTTTTTT.